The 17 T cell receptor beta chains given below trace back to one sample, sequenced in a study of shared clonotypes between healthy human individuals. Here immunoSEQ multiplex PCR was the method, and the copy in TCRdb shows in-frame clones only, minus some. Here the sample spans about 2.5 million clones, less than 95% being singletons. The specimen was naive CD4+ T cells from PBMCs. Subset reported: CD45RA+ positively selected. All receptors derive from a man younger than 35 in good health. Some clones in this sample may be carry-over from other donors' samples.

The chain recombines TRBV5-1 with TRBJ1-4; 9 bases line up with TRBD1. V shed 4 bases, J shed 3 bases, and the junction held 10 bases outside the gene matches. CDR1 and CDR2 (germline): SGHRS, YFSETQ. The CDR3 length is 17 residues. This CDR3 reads CASSSYRQGVANEKLFF. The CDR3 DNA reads TGCGCCAGCAGCAGTTACCGACAGGGGGTAGCTAATGAAAAACTGTTTTTT.

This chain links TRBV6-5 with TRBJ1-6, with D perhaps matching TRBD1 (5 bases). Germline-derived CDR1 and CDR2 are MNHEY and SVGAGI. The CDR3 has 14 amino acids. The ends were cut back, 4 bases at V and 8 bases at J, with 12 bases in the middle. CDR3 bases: TGTGCCAGCAGTTTTTCAGGGCGCGATTCACCCCTCCACTTT. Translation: CASSFSGRDSPLHF.

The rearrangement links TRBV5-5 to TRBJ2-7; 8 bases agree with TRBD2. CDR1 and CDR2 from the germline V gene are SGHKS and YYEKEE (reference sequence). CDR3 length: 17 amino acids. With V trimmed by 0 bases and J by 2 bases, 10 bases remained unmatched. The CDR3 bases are TGTGCCAGCAGCTTGGGTCAGTTGCGGGAGGCCCCCTACGAGCAGTACTTC. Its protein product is CASSLGQLREAPYEQYF. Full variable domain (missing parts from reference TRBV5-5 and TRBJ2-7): DAGVTQSPTHLIKTRGQQVTLRCSPISGHKSVSWYQQVLGQGPQFIFQYYEKEERGRGNFPDRFSARQFPNYSSELNVNALLLGDSALYLCASSLGQLREAPYEQYFGPGTRLTVT.

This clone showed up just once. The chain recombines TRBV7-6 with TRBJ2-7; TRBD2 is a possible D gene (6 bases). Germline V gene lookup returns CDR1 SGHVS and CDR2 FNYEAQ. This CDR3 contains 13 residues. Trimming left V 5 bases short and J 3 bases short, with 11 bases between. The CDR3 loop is CASSPASDYEQYF. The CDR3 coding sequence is TGTGCCAGCAGCCCCGCTAGCGACTACGAGCAGTACTTC.

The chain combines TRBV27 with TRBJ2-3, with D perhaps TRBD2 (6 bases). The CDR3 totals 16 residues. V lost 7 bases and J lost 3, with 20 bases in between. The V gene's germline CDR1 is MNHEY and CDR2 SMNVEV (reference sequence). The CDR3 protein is CASTPAGNPRTDTQYF. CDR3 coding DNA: TGTGCCAGCACCCCAGCGGGCAACCCACGTACAGATACGCAGTATTTT.

The CDR3 DNA sequence: TGTGCCAGCAGCCGCCGAAGAGGGGAGGATTTAGGTTCACCCCTCCACTTT. It is translated as CASSRRRGEDLGSPLHF. The chain employs TRBV7-6 and TRBJ1-6; D might be TRBD1 (5 bases). Germline CDR1 SGHVS, CDR2 FNYEAQ. The CDR3 is 17 residues long. The germline V and J ends were trimmed by 5 bases and 9 bases, with 23 bases remaining between them. Using reference TRBV7-6 and TRBJ1-6 for the parts outside the CDR3, the full variable domain is GAGVSQSPRYKVTKRGQDVALRCDPISGHVSLYWYRQALGQGPEFLTYFNYEAQQDKSGLPNDRFSAERPEGSISTLTIQRTEQRDSAMYRCASSRRRGEDLGSPLHFGNGTRLTVT.

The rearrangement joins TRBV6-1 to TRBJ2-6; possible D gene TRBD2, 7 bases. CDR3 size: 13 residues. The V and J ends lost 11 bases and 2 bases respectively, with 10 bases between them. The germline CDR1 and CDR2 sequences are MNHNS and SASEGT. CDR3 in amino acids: CAARGPGANVLTF. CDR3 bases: TGTGCCGCGCGGGGGCCTGGGGCCAACGTCCTGACTTTC.

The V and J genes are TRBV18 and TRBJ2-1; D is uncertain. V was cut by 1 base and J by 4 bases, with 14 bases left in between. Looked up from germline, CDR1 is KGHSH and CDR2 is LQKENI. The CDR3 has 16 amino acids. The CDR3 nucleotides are TGTGCCAGCTCACCACTGACGACCTGGGGTTACAATGAGCAGTTCTTC. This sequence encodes CASSPLTTWGYNEQFF.

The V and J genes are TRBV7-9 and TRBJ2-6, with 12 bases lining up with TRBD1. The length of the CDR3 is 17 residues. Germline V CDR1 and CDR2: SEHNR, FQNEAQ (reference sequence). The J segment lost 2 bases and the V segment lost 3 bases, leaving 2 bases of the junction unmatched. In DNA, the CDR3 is TGTGCCAGCAGCTTCTGGGACAGGGGGCCTGGGGCCAACGTCCTGACTTTC. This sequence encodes CASSFWDRGPGANVLTF.

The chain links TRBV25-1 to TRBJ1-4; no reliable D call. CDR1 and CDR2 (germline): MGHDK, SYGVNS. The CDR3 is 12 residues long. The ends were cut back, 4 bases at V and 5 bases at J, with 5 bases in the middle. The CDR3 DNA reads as TGTGCCAGCAGTGTCCCAAATGAAAAACTGTTTTTT. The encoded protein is CASSVPNEKLFF.

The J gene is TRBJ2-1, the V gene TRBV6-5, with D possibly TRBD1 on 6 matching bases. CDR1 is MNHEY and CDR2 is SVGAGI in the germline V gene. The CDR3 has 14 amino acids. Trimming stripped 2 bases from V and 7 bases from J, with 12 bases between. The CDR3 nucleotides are TGTGCCAGCAGTTACCCAGGACAGCCGAATGAGCAGTTCTTC. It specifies CASSYPGQPNEQFF.

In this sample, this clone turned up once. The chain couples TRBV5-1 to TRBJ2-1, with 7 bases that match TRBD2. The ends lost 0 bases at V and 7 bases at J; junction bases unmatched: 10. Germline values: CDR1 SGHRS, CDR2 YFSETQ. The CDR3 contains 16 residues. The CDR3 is CASSLVASGLLNEQFF. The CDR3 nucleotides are TGCGCCAGCAGCTTGGTAGCTAGCGGCCTCCTGAATGAGCAGTTCTTC. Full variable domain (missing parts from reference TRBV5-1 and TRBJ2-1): KAGVTQTPRYLIKTRGQQVTLSCSPISGHRSVSWYQQTPGQGLQFLFEYFSETQRNKGNFPGRFSGRQFSNSRSEMNVSTLELGDSALYLCASSLVASGLLNEQFFGPGTRLTVL.

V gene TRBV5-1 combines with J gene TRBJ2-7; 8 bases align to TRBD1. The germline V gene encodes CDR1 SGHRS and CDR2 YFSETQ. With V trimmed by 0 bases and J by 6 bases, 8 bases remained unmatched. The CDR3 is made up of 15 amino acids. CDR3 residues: CASSLGTGLSLEQYF. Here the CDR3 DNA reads TGCGCCAGCAGCTTGGGGACAGGGCTTTCTCTCGAGCAGTACTTC.

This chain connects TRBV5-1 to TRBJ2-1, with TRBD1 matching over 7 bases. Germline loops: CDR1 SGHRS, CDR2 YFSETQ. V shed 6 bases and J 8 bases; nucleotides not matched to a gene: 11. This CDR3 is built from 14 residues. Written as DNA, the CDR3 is TGCGCCAGCAAACTCTGGGACAGTGGTGATGAGCAGTTCTTC. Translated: CASKLWDSGDEQFF.

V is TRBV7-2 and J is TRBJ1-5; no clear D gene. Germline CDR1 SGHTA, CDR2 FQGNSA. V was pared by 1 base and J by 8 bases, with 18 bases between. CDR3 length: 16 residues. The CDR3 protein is CASSLGGGFPREPQHF. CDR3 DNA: TGTGCCAGCAGCTTAGGGGGTGGATTTCCCCGGGAGCCCCAGCATTTT.

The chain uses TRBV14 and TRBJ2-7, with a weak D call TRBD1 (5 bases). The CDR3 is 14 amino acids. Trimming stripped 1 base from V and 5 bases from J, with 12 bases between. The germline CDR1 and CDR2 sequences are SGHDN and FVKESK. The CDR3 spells CASSQGAGLDEQYF. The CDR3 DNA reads TGTGCCAGCAGCCAAGGGGCAGGGCTAGACGAGCAGTACTTC. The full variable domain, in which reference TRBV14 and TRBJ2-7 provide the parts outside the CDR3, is EAGVTQFPSHSVIEKGQTVTLRCDPISGHDNLYWYRRVMGKEIKFLLHFVKESKQDESGMPNNRFLAERTGGTYSTLKVQPAELEDSGVYFCASSQGAGLDEQYFGPGTRLTVT.

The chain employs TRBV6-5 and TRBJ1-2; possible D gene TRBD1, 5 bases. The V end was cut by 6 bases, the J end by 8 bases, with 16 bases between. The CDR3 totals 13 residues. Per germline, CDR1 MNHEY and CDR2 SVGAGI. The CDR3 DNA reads TGTGCCAGCAGCCCGGGGCGGGTAGGCGGCTACACCTTC. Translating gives CASSPGRVGGYTF.